A selection of T cell receptor beta chains follows, all from one sample in a study of PD-1 blockade in classical Hodgkin lymphoma. Using immunoSEQ multiplex PCR, the repertoire was profiled, and TCRdb retains in-frame clones only, with some absent. The sample has 80,000 to 100,000 clones, more than 85% seen once. Source: peripheral blood mononuclear cells (PBMCs), taken before the fourth cycle of nivolumab. Every receptor here comes from a human donor with classical Hodgkin lymphoma. Both conserved end residues are part of each CDR3. D genes are given only for firm matches. Size values are once, few and many counts, or a class for expanded clones, and some rows have none.

d_gene: -
j_gene: TRBJ1-2
len: 14
v_gene: TRBV4-2
abundance: -
CDR3nt: TGTGCCAGCAGCCAAGGACAGCAAACCTATGGCTACACCTTC
CDR3aa: CASSQGQQTYGYTF

d_gene: TRBD1
j_gene: TRBJ1-2
len: 15
v_gene: TRBV19
abundance: -
CDR3nt: TGTGCCAGTAGTATTGAGGTACAGGGGAACTATGGCTACACCTTC
CDR3aa: CASSIEVQGNYGYTF

d_gene: -
j_gene: TRBJ2-3
len: 12
v_gene: TRBV29-1
abundance: -
CDR3nt: TGCAGCGTTGAAGCGAACACAGATACGCAGTATTTT
CDR3aa: CSVEANTDTQYF

d_gene: -
j_gene: TRBJ1-2
len: 13
v_gene: TRBV19
abundance: -
CDR3nt: TGTGCCAGTAGTGAGGCGGGGGCCTATGGCTACACCTTC
CDR3aa: CASSEAGAYGYTF

d_gene: -
j_gene: TRBJ1-4
len: 13
v_gene: TRBV30
abundance: -
CDR3nt: TGTGCCTGGAGTCACAGGGTAAATGAAAAACTGTTTTTT
CDR3aa: CAWSHRVNEKLFF

d_gene: -
j_gene: TRBJ2-7
len: 12
v_gene: TRBV5-4
abundance: -
CDR3nt: TGTGCCAGCAGCTTGAACTCCGGTGAGCAGTACTTC
CDR3aa: CASSLNSGEQYF

d_gene: -
j_gene: TRBJ1-5
len: 15
v_gene: TRBV19
abundance: -
CDR3nt: TGTGCCAGTAGTATAGGTCAAAGGGGCCGACAGCCCCAGCATTTT
CDR3aa: CASSIGQRGRQPQHF

d_gene: -
j_gene: TRBJ2-2
len: 14
v_gene: TRBV6-5
abundance: -
CDR3nt: TGTGCCAGCAGTTTTTTTAGCGAAACCGGGGAGCTGTTTTTT
CDR3aa: CASSFFSETGELFF

d_gene: TRBD2
j_gene: TRBJ2-1
len: 16
v_gene: TRBV28
abundance: -
CDR3nt: TGTGCCAGCAGTTCCACTAGCGGGAGAGCCCCAAATGAGCAGTTCTTC
CDR3aa: CASSSTSGRAPNEQFF

d_gene: -
j_gene: TRBJ2-3
len: 16
v_gene: TRBV9
abundance: -
CDR3nt: TGTGCCAGCAGCGCCCTTAGTCCTGGCCAAACAGATACGCAGTATTTT
CDR3aa: CASSALSPGQTDTQYF

d_gene: -
j_gene: TRBJ2-7
len: 13
v_gene: TRBV7-9
abundance: -
CDR3nt: TGTGCCGGAGGGGGGCCCAGCTCCTACGAGCAGTACTTC
CDR3aa: CAGGGPSSYEQYF

d_gene: TRBD1
j_gene: TRBJ1-1
len: 14
v_gene: TRBV5-1
abundance: once
CDR3nt: TGCGCCAGCAGCTTGCGGGACAGGGGGACTGAAGCTTTCTTT
CDR3aa: CASSLRDRGTEAFF

d_gene: TRBD2
j_gene: TRBJ2-1
len: 15
v_gene: TRBV30
abundance: -
CDR3nt: TGTGCCTGGAGTGGAGGCGGGAGCTCCTACAATGAGCAGTTCTTC
CDR3aa: CAWSGGGSSYNEQFF

d_gene: -
j_gene: TRBJ1-4
len: 12
v_gene: TRBV7-9
abundance: -
CDR3nt: TGTGCCAGCAGCTTAGCGGACAGTGAGCTGTTTTTT
CDR3aa: CASSLADSELFF

d_gene: -
j_gene: TRBJ2-7
len: 15
v_gene: TRBV7-8
abundance: -
CDR3nt: TGTGCCAGCAGCCCTCAGGGACTTCGGTCCTACGAGCAGTACTTC
CDR3aa: CASSPQGLRSYEQYF

d_gene: -
j_gene: TRBJ1-6
len: 13
v_gene: TRBV6-1
abundance: -
CDR3nt: TGTGCCATCGCATCTACAGCCCTGCGGCCCCTCCACTTT
CDR3aa: CAIASTALRPLHF

d_gene: TRBD1
j_gene: TRBJ1-2
len: 18
v_gene: TRBV11-2
abundance: once
CDR3nt: TGTGCCAGCAGCTTAGATAGCGCGCCGGGACAGGGAGAACCTGGCTACACCTTC
CDR3aa: CASSLDSAPGQGEPGYTF

d_gene: -
j_gene: TRBJ2-3
len: 14
v_gene: TRBV28
abundance: -
CDR3nt: TGTGCCAGCGGGGGGACAATTAGCACAGATACGCAGTATTTT
CDR3aa: CASGGTISTDTQYF

d_gene: -
j_gene: TRBJ2-7
len: 13
v_gene: TRBV28
abundance: -
CDR3nt: TGTGCCAGCAGTTTAGTAGCTCCTTACGAGCAGTACTTC
CDR3aa: CASSLVAPYEQYF

d_gene: TRBD1
j_gene: TRBJ2-7
len: 13
v_gene: TRBV7-9
abundance: -
CDR3nt: TGTGCCAGCAGCCTGACAGGGCACGGGGAGCAGTACTTC
CDR3aa: CASSLTGHGEQYF

d_gene: TRBD2
j_gene: TRBJ2-1
len: 17
v_gene: TRBV5-1
abundance: -
CDR3nt: TGCGCCAGCAGCTCCCGCCGGGAGGGCTCATCCTACAATGAGCAGTTCTTC
CDR3aa: CASSSRREGSSYNEQFF

d_gene: -
j_gene: TRBJ2-7
len: 14
v_gene: TRBV7-3
abundance: -
CDR3nt: TGTGCCAGCAGCTTATCGAGGGGAACCTACGAGCAGTACTTC
CDR3aa: CASSLSRGTYEQYF

d_gene: TRBD1
j_gene: TRBJ1-1
len: 13
v_gene: TRBV27
abundance: -
CDR3nt: TGTGCCAGCAGTTTTTTCGACAGGGGGAGAGCTTTCTTT
CDR3aa: CASSFFDRGRAFF

d_gene: TRBD2
j_gene: TRBJ2-3
len: 16
v_gene: TRBV4-2
abundance: -
CDR3nt: TGTGCCAGCAGCCAACCCCTAGCGGGGATCACAGATACGCAGTATTTT
CDR3aa: CASSQPLAGITDTQYF

d_gene: -
j_gene: TRBJ2-2
len: 15
v_gene: TRBV18
abundance: -
CDR3nt: TGTGCCAGCTCACCATTGGTAGGGAACACCGGGGAGCTGTTTTTT
CDR3aa: CASSPLVGNTGELFF

d_gene: -
j_gene: TRBJ1-2
len: 15
v_gene: TRBV5-5
abundance: -
CDR3nt: TGTGCCAGCAGCAGCACCTTCAGGGTAGAGTATGGCTACACCTTC
CDR3aa: CASSSTFRVEYGYTF

d_gene: TRBD2
j_gene: TRBJ2-1
len: 15
v_gene: TRBV11-2
abundance: -
CDR3nt: TGTGCCAGCAGCTTAGCCGGGACTAGCGGGAGAGTTCTGTTCTTC
CDR3aa: CASSLAGTSGRVLFF

d_gene: -
j_gene: TRBJ2-7
len: 15
v_gene: TRBV5-1
abundance: -
CDR3nt: TGCGCCAGCAGCTTGGTAAAGGGGAGCTCCTACGAGCAGTACTTC
CDR3aa: CASSLVKGSSYEQYF

d_gene: -
j_gene: TRBJ2-1
len: 14
v_gene: TRBV27
abundance: -
CDR3nt: TGTGCCAGCGTCAAAGGACGGGCAGACAATGAGCAGTTCTTC
CDR3aa: CASVKGRADNEQFF

d_gene: -
j_gene: TRBJ2-7
len: 16
v_gene: TRBV27
abundance: -
CDR3nt: TGTGCCAGCAGTTTATCCCCCCTGGGGGGCGGTTACGAGCAGTACTTC
CDR3aa: CASSLSPLGGGYEQYF

d_gene: -
j_gene: TRBJ1-1
len: 15
v_gene: TRBV5-1
abundance: once
CDR3nt: TGCGCCAGCAGCTTAAATCACCAGCGGAACACTGAAGCTTTCTTT
CDR3aa: CASSLNHQRNTEAFF

d_gene: -
j_gene: TRBJ2-7
len: 15
v_gene: TRBV5-1
abundance: -
CDR3nt: TGCGCCAGCAGCTTGTCGCCGGGACTTCTGGGCGAGCAGTACTTC
CDR3aa: CASSLSPGLLGEQYF

d_gene: TRBD1
j_gene: TRBJ1-3
len: 14
v_gene: TRBV12-5
abundance: -
CDR3nt: TGTGCTAGTGTCGGGGGGACAGGGCTAAACACCATATATTTT
CDR3aa: CASVGGTGLNTIYF

d_gene: -
j_gene: TRBJ2-3
len: 11
v_gene: TRBV6-5
abundance: once
CDR3nt: TGTGCCAGCGCCACCACAGATACGCAGTATTTT
CDR3aa: CASATTDTQYF

d_gene: -
j_gene: TRBJ1-5
len: 14
v_gene: TRBV27
abundance: -
CDR3nt: TGTGCCAGCAGTTCCAGGACAGCAAGGCAGCCCCAGCATTTT
CDR3aa: CASSSRTARQPQHF

d_gene: -
j_gene: TRBJ2-7
len: 15
v_gene: TRBV27
abundance: -
CDR3nt: TGTGCCAGCAGTTCGCCGGGACTGCCGATCTACGAGCAGTACTTC
CDR3aa: CASSSPGLPIYEQYF

d_gene: TRBD2
j_gene: TRBJ2-7
len: 14
v_gene: TRBV30
abundance: -
CDR3nt: TGTGCCTGGGCCCGGGGGGGCCCCGGCGACGAGCAGTACTTC
CDR3aa: CAWARGGPGDEQYF

d_gene: -
j_gene: TRBJ2-7
len: 12
v_gene: TRBV18
abundance: once
CDR3nt: TGTGCCAGCTCACAGGACTCCTACGAGCAGTACTTC
CDR3aa: CASSQDSYEQYF

d_gene: -
j_gene: TRBJ1-4
len: 10
v_gene: TRBV20-1
abundance: -
CDR3nt: TGCAGTGCTCCGCGTGAAAAACTGTTTTTT
CDR3aa: CSAPREKLFF

d_gene: TRBD1
j_gene: TRBJ2-1
len: 17
v_gene: TRBV11-2
abundance: -
CDR3nt: TGTGCCAGCAGCTTAAGGCCGAGGGGACAGGGTTACAATGAGCAGTTCTTC
CDR3aa: CASSLRPRGQGYNEQFF

d_gene: TRBD2
j_gene: TRBJ2-1
len: 15
v_gene: TRBV6-5
abundance: -
CDR3nt: TGTGCCAGCAGTTACTCGGGTCTAGCGGGAGATGAGCAGTTCTTC
CDR3aa: CASSYSGLAGDEQFF

d_gene: -
j_gene: TRBJ2-2
len: 17
v_gene: TRBV5-1
abundance: -
CDR3nt: TGCGCCAGCAGCTTGGCAGGACATGCTCCCCTTATCGGGGAGCTGTTTTTT
CDR3aa: CASSLAGHAPLIGELFF

d_gene: TRBD1
j_gene: TRBJ2-1
len: 14
v_gene: TRBV11-2
abundance: -
CDR3nt: TGTGCCAGCAGCTTCCAGGGGGCTCTTAATGAGCAGTTCTTC
CDR3aa: CASSFQGALNEQFF

d_gene: TRBD1
j_gene: TRBJ1-4
len: 14
v_gene: TRBV10-3
abundance: -
CDR3nt: TGTGCCATCAGAGCCGACAGGGGGGATGAAAAACTGTTTTTT
CDR3aa: CAIRADRGDEKLFF

d_gene: TRBD1
j_gene: TRBJ1-5
len: 18
v_gene: TRBV19
abundance: -
CDR3nt: TGTGCCAGTAGTATTACCCGGGACAGTTTTTATAGCAATCAGCCCCAGCATTTT
CDR3aa: CASSITRDSFYSNQPQHF

d_gene: -
j_gene: TRBJ2-3
len: 14
v_gene: TRBV29-1
abundance: -
CDR3nt: TGCAGCGGCGGACTCTCAGGGTCCACAGATACGCAGTATTTT
CDR3aa: CSGGLSGSTDTQYF

d_gene: -
j_gene: TRBJ1-2
len: 14
v_gene: TRBV5-6
abundance: -
CDR3nt: TGTGCCAGCAGATTCTTACAGGGTAACTATGGCTACACCTTC
CDR3aa: CASRFLQGNYGYTF

d_gene: -
j_gene: TRBJ2-7
len: 14
v_gene: TRBV18
abundance: -
CDR3nt: TGTGCCAGCTCATTCCTTATCGGCACCTACGAGCAGTACTTC
CDR3aa: CASSFLIGTYEQYF

d_gene: -
j_gene: TRBJ2-1
len: 13
v_gene: TRBV4-1
abundance: -
CDR3nt: TGCGCCAGCAGCCAGACGGGGCACAATGAGCAGTTCTTC
CDR3aa: CASSQTGHNEQFF

d_gene: TRBD1
j_gene: TRBJ2-1
len: 14
v_gene: TRBV9
abundance: -
CDR3nt: TGTGCCAGCAGCGGACAGGGGGGCTACAATGAGCAGTTCTTC
CDR3aa: CASSGQGGYNEQFF

d_gene: -
j_gene: TRBJ2-1
len: 13
v_gene: TRBV30
abundance: -
CDR3nt: TGTGCCTCCACTTTTTACTCCTACAATGAGCAGTTCTTC
CDR3aa: CASTFYSYNEQFF

d_gene: TRBD1
j_gene: TRBJ2-7
len: 14
v_gene: TRBV27
abundance: -
CDR3nt: TGTGCCAGCAGTTTTATGGGACAGACCTACGAGCAGTACTTC
CDR3aa: CASSFMGQTYEQYF

d_gene: -
j_gene: TRBJ2-7
len: 17
v_gene: TRBV9
abundance: -
CDR3nt: TGTGCCAGCAGCCCTTCCCCGGGAAGCCTCCTCTTCTACGAGCAGTACTTC
CDR3aa: CASSPSPGSLLFYEQYF

d_gene: -
j_gene: TRBJ1-2
len: 13
v_gene: TRBV28
abundance: -
CDR3nt: TGTGCCAGCAGTTTTGGGACCAGGACGGGCTACACCTTC
CDR3aa: CASSFGTRTGYTF

d_gene: -
j_gene: TRBJ2-1
len: 14
v_gene: TRBV9
abundance: -
CDR3nt: TGTGCCAGCAACCTAGGGGGATCGGCCAATGAGCAGTTCTTC
CDR3aa: CASNLGGSANEQFF

d_gene: -
j_gene: TRBJ2-4
len: 17
v_gene: TRBV27
abundance: -
CDR3nt: TGTGCCACCCAGCCTATCGGTTTCCCGATAGCCAAAAACATTCAGTACTTC
CDR3aa: CATQPIGFPIAKNIQYF

d_gene: TRBD2
j_gene: TRBJ2-1
len: 17
v_gene: TRBV9
abundance: -
CDR3nt: TGTGCCAGCAGCGTAGAGGGTGGAGCGGGACGCTACAATGAGCAGTTCTTC
CDR3aa: CASSVEGGAGRYNEQFF

d_gene: -
j_gene: TRBJ1-1
len: 15
v_gene: TRBV28
abundance: once
CDR3nt: TGTGCCAGCAGTTCAAAGCCCCCAGGGAACACTGAAGCTTTCTTT
CDR3aa: CASSSKPPGNTEAFF

d_gene: TRBD2
j_gene: TRBJ2-5
len: 16
v_gene: TRBV14
abundance: -
CDR3nt: TGTGCCAGCAGCCAGAGCGGGAGGCACGGGCAAGAGACCCAGTACTTC
CDR3aa: CASSQSGRHGQETQYF